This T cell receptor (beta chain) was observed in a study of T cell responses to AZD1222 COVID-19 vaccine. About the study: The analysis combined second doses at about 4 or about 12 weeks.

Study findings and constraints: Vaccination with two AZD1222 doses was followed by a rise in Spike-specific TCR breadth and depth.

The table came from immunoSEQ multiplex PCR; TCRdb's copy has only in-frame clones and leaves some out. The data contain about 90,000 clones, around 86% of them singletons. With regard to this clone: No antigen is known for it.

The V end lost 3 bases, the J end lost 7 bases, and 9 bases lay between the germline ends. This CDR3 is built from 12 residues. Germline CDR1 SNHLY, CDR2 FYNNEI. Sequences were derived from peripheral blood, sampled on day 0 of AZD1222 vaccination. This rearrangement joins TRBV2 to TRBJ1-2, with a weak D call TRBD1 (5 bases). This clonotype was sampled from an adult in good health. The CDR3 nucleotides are TGTGCCAGCAGTGACAGGGCGAGTGGCTACACCTTC. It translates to CASSDRASGYTF.